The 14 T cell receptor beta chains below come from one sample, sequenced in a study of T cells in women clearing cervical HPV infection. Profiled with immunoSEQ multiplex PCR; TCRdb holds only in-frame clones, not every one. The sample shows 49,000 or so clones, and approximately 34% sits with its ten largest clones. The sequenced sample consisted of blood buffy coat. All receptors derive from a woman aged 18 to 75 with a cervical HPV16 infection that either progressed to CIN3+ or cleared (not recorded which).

The sequenced CDR3 bases are TGTGCCAGCAGCCAAGTTGGGGACAGGGAAAAA. It yields the protein CASSQVGDREK. The whole CDR3 reads CASSQVGDREKLFF. V is TRBV7-2 and J is TRBJ1-4; TRBD1 matches 8 bases. The CDR3 extends 3 residues past the end of the read, so its final part is completed from the germline J gene. The CDR3 spans 14 residues. Germline assignment: CDR1 SGHTA and CDR2 FQGNSA. J lost 8 bases, V lost 5 bases, and 7 bases had no gene match.

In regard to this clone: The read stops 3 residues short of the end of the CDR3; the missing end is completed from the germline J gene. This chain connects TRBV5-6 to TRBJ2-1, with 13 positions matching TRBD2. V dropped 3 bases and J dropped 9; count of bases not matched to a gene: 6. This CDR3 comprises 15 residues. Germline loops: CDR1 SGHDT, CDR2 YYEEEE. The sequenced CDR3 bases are TGTGCCAGCAGCTCGGGACTAGCGGGAAGGGCTGAG. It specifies CASSSGLAGRAE. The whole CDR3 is CASSSGLAGRAEQFF.

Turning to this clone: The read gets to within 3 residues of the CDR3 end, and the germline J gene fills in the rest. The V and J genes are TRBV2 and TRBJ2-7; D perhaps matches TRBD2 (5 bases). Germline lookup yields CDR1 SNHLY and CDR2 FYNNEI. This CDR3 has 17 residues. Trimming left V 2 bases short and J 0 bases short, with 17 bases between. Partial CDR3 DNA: TGTGCCAGCAGTGAACGGCGGGTGGTAGCGTACTCCTACGAG. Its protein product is CASSERRVVAYSYE. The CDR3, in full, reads CASSERRVVAYSYEQYF.

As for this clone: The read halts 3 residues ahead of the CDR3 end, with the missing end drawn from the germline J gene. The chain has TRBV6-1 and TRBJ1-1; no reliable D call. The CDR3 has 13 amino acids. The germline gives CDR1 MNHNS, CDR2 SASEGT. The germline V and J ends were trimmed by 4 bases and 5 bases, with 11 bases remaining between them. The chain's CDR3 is CASSVGPWTEAFF. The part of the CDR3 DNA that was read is TGTGCCAGCAGTGTGGGCCCATGGACTGAA.

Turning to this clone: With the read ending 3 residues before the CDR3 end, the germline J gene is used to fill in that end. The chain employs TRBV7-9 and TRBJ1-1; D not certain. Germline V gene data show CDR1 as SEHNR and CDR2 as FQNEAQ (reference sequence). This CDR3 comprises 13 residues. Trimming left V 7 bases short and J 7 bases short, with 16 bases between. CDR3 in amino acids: CASIQDSHDEAFF. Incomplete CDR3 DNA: TGTGCCAGCATCCAAGACTCCCACGATGAA.

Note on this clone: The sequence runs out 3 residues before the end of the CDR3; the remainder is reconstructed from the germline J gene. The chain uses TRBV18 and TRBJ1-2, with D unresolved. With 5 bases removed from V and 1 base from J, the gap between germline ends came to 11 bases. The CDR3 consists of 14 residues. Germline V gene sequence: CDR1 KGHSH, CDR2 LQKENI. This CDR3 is CASSRVPVNYGYTF. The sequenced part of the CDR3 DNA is TGTGCCAGCTCAAGGGTGCCGGTTAACTATGGC.

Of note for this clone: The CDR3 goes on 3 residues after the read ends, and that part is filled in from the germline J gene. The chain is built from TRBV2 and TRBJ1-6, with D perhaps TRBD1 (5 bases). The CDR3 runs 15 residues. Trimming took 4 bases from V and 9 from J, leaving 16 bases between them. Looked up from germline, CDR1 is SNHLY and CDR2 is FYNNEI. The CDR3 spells CASSVTDTKVSPLHF. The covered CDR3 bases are TGTGCCAGCAGTGTGACGGACACGAAAGTTTCACCC. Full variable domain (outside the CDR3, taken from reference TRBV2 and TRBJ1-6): EPEVTQTPSHQVTQMGQEVILRCVPISNHLYFYWYRQILGQKVEFLVSFYNNEISEKSEIFDDQFSVERPDGSNFTLKIRSTKLEDSAMYFCASSVTDTKVSPLHFGNGTRLTVT.

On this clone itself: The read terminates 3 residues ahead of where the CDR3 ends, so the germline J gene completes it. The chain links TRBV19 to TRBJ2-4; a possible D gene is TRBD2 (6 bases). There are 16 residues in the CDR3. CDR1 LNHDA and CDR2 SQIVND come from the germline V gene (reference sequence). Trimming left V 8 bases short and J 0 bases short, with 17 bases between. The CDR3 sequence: CASATQVGGAKNIQYF. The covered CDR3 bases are TGTGCCAGTGCCACGCAGGTCGGGGGAGCCAAAAACATT.

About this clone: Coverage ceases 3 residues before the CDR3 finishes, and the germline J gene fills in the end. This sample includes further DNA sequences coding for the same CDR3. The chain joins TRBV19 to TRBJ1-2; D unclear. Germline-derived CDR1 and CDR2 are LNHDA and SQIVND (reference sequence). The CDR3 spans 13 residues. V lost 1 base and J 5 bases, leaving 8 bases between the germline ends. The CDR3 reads CASSIGEGYGYTF. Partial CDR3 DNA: TGTGCCAGTAGTATAGGCGAAGGGTATGGC. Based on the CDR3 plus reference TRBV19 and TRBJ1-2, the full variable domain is DGGITQSPKYLFRKEGQNVTLSCEQNLNHDAMYWYRQDPGQGLRLIYYSQIVNDFQKGDIAEGYSVSREKKESFPLTVTSAQKNPTAFYLCASSIGEGYGYTFGSGTRLTVV.

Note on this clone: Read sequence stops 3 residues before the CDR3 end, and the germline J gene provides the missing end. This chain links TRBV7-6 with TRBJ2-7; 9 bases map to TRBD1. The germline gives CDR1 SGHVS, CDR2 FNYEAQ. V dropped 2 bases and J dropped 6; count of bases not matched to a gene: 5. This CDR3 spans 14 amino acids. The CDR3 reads CASSLLGQGAEQYF. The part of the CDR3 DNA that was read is TGTGCCAGCAGCTTATTGGGACAGGGTGCCGAG.

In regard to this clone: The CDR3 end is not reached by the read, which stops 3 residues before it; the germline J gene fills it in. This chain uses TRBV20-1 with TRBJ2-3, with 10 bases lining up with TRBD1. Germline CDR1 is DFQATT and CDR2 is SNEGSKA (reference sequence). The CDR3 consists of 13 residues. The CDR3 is CSARGGTGDTQYF. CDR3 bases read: TGCAGTGCTAGAGGGGGGACAGGGGACACG.

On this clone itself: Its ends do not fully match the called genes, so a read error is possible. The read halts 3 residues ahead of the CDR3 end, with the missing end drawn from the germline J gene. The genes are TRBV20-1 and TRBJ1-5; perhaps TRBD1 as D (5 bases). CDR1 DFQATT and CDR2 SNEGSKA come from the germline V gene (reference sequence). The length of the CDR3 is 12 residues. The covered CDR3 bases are TGCAGTGCTGGCGACAGCAACCAGCCC. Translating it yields CSAGDSNQP. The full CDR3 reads CSAGDSNQPQHF.

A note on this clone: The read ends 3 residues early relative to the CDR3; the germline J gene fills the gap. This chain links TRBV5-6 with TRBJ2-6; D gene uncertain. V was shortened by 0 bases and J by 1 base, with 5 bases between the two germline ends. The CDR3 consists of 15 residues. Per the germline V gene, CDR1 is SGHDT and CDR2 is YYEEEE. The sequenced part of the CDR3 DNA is TGTGCCAGCAGCTTGGGGGCTTCTGGGGCCAACGTC. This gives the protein CASSLGASGANV. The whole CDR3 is CASSLGASGANVLTF.

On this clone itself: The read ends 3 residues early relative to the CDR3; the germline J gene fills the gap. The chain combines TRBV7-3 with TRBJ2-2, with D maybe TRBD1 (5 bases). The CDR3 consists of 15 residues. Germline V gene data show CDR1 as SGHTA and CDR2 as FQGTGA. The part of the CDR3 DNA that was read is TGTGCCAGCAGCTTTCAAGGTTATGGGGCCAACGTG. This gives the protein CASSFQGYGANV. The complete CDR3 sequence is CASSFQGYGANVLFF.